Here is one TCR beta chain with its context. The record originates from a study of blood T cell repertoires in COVID-19. Looking at the study overall: COVID-19 samples collected from the United States, Italy and Spain covered acute and convalescent phases. The analysed material was cDNA or gDNA that came from T cells, B-cell-depleted T cells, or PBMCs.

Authors' data handling: Quantification of nucleated cells was approximated via reference gene primer amplification. Measured with immunoSEQ multiplex PCR; TCRdb has only the in-frame clones, and not every one. V and J calls and clone size follow that table, whereas D and trimming were derived from the DNA. The sample holds about 330,000 clones, roughly nine tenths seen once. Germline V lookup: CDR1 SGHAT, CDR2 FQDESV (reference sequence). This CDR3 has 14 amino acids. Trimming left V 4 bases short and J 2 bases short, with 9 bases between. This chain uses TRBV11-1 with TRBJ2-1; D possibly corresponds to TRBD2 (6 bases). This clonotype originated in a man in his late teens or twenties who had recovered from COVID-19. The source material was peripheral blood. CDR3 loop: CASSWGGTYNEQFF. Here the CDR3 DNA reads TGTGCCAGCAGCTGGGGCGGGACCTACAATGAGCAGTTCTTC.